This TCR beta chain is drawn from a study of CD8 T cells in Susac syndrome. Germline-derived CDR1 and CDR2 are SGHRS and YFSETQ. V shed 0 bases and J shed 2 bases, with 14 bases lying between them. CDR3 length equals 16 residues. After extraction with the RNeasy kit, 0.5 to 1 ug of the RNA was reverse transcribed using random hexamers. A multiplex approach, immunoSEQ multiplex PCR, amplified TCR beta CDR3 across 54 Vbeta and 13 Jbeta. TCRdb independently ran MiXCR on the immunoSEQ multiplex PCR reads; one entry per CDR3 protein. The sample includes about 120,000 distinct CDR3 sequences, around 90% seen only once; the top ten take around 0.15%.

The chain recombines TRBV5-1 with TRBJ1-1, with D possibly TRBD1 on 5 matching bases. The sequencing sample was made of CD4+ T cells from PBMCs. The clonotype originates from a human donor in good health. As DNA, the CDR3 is TGCGCCAGCAGCTTGGGTATGAGGCAGGGAAACACTGAAGCTTTCTTT. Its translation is CASSLGMRQGNTEAFF.